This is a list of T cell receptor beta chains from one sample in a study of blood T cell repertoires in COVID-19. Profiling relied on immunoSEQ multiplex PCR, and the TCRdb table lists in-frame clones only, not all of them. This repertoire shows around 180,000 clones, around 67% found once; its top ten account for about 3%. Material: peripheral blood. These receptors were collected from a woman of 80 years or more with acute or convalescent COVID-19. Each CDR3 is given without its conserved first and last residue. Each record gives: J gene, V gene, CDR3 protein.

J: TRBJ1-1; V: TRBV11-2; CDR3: ASSLTGGSYTEAF
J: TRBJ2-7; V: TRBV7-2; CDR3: ASSLDSNYEQY
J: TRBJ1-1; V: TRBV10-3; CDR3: AIRTGQENTEAF
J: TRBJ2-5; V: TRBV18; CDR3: ASSATRQGQETQY
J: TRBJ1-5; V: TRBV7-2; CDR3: ASSSTVTNQPQH
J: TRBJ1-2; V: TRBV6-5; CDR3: ASSIQEGYGYT
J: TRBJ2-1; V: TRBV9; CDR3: ASSVDAREVSNEQF
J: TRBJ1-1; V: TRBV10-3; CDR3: AIRALEDTEAF
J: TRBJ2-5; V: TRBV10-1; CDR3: ASSEGQGALSGETQY
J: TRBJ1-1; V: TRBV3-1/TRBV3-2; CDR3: ASSQNMNTEAF
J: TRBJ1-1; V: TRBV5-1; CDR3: ASSLAHTGEAF
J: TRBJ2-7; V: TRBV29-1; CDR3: SVGRGAYEQY
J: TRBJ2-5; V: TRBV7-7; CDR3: ASSSTSGSQETQY
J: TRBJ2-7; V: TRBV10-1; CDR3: ASSDLAGDSYEQY
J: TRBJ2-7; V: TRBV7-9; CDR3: ASSLTGKGDEQY
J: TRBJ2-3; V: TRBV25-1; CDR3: ASSGGTASTDTQY
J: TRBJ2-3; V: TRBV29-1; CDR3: SVETSGGTDTQY
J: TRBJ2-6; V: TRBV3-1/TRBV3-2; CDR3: ASSHRVQGARSGANVLT
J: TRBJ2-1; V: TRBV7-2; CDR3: ASSLGGTEYNEQF
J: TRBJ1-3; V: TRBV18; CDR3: ASSPASQGTGNTIY
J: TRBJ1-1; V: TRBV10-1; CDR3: ASNTGLGATEAF
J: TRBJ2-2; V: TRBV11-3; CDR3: ASSFLSGELF
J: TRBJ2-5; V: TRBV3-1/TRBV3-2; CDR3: ASSQEGAGVTETQY
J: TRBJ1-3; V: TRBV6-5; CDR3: ASSYSEESSGNTIY
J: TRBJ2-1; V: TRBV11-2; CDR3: ASSQDRLEEF
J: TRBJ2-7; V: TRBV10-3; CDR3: AISESNGYEQY
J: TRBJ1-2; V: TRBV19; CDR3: ASRRHPEGYT
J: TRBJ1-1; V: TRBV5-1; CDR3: ASSQSPTGVNTEAF
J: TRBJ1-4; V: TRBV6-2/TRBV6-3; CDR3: ASSYEAAPRKLF
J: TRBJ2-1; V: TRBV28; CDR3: ASSSTSEQF
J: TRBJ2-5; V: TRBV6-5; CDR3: ASSTGGDETQY
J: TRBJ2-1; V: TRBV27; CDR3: ASSPSGSYNEQF
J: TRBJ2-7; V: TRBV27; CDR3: ASSSLDVAGEVEQY
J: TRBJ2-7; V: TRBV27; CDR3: ASRPGQVFYEQY
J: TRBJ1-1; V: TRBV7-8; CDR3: ASSSRTGTDTEAF
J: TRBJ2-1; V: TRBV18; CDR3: ASSPGLEKQF
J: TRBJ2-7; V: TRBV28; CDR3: ATNIAGVIEQY
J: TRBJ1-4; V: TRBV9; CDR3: ASSVVVEKLF
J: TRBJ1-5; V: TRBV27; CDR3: ASSPPGGRQPQH
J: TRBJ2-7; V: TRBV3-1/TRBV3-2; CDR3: ASSQDLATDSYEQY
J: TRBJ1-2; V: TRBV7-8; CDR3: ASSPGQTPNYGYT
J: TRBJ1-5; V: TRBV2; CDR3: ASSEEEVTNQPQH
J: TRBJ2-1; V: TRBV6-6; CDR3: ASSLTAREEINEQF
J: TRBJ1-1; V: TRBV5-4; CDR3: ASSFRGTGREAF
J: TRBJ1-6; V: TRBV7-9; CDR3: ASRGAGNYSPLH
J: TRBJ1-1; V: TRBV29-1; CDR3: SGLRGLGVNTEAF
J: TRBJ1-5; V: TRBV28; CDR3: ASSLSQVRLYNQPQH
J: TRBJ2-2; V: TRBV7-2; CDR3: ASSLVSASGSTGELF
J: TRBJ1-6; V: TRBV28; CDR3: ASSPGVMRSPLH
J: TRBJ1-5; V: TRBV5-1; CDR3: ASSLGGGEGQPQH
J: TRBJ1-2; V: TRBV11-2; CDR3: ASRIMGGGYT
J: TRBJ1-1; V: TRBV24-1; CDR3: ATSDAGQTAEAF
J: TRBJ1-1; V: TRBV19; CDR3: ASSIRTGSEAF